The 17 T cell receptor beta chains below were found in one sample sequenced in a study of shared clonotypes between healthy human individuals. The table came from immunoSEQ multiplex PCR; TCRdb's copy has only in-frame clones and leaves some out. The data show millions of clones, with just over 90% seen just once and 0.13% to 0.15% held by the top ten. The sample consisted of naive CD4+ T cells sorted from blood. As for subset: CD45RA+ positively selected. The origin of the receptors is a man between 18 and 29 years old in good health.

The genes are TRBV6-6 and TRBJ1-2; D perhaps matches TRBD1 (5 bases). V was trimmed by 6 bases and J by 3 bases, leaving 11 bases between them. The CDR3 runs 13 residues. Germline CDR1 is MNHNY and CDR2 is SVGAGI (reference sequence). DNA for the CDR3: TGTGCCAGCAGCCTAGACAGATACTATGGCTACACCTTC. Translated: CASSLDRYYGYTF.

The chain links TRBV6-6 to TRBJ2-7, with D unresolved. The CDR3 covers 11 residues. V was pared by 2 bases and J by 12 bases, with 11 bases between. CDR1 is MNHNY and CDR2 is SVGAGI in the germline V gene (reference sequence). CDR3 loop: CASSYTADMYF. The CDR3 DNA sequence: TGTGCCAGCAGTTACACGGCAGATATGTACTTC.

The CDR3: CASSELQVTGNTIYF. DNA of the CDR3: TGTGCCAGCAGTGAGCTACAGGTGACTGGAAACACCATATATTTT. The chain combines TRBV2 with TRBJ1-3, with a possible D match to TRBD1 (5 bases). Germline V lookup: CDR1 SNHLY, CDR2 FYNNEI. Deletions cut 3 bases from V and 2 bases from J, with 11 bases between. The CDR3 loop spans 15 amino acids.

The chain joins TRBV11-2 to TRBJ2-5, with TRBD2 identical over 12 bases. V lost 4 bases to trimming and J lost 2 bases; unmatched junction nucleotides: 8. There are 17 residues in the CDR3. Per the germline V gene, CDR1 is SGHAT and CDR2 is FQNNGV. The DNA for the CDR3 is TGTGCCAGCAGCTCGAGCCTAGCGGGGGGGATTCAAGAGACCCAGTACTTC. It encodes CASSSSLAGGIQETQYF.

The V gene is TRBV25-1, the J gene TRBJ2-5; maybe TRBD2 (5 bases). Per germline, CDR1 MGHDK and CDR2 SYGVNS. V shed 2 bases and J shed 1 base, with 11 bases lying between them. The CDR3 contains 15 residues. CDR3: CASSELRAAQETQYF. The CDR3 DNA is TGTGCCAGCAGTGAACTGCGGGCGGCCCAAGAGACCCAGTACTTC.

This clone is a singleton in its sample. This chain uses TRBV29-1 with TRBJ2-1, with 10 bases matching TRBD2. The CDR3 is 16 amino acids. The junction had 15 bases not matched to a gene; V was cut back by 4 bases and J by 9 bases. Germline values: CDR1 SQVTM, CDR2 ANQGSEA. The CDR3 sequence is CSVGEGLAGALGEQFF. CDR3 nucleotide sequence: TGCAGCGTTGGGGAAGGGCTAGCGGGAGCTCTGGGTGAGCAGTTCTTC.

The V and J genes are TRBV30 and TRBJ2-3; a possible D gene is TRBD1 (9 bases). CDR1 is GTSNPN, CDR2 SVGIG, per germline (reference sequence). V lost 5 bases to trimming and J lost 0 bases, with 24 bases between them. This CDR3 spans 18 amino acids. CDR3 protein: CAWGPGQGSGRSTDTQYF. CDR3 DNA: TGTGCCTGGGGACCGGGACAGGGAAGCGGGAGAAGCACAGATACGCAGTATTTT.

The V and J genes are TRBV10-2 and TRBJ1-5, with D uncertain. Trimming took off 5 bases at V and 0 bases at J, with 8 bases between the two ends. CDR1 and CDR2 from the germline V gene are WSHSY and SAAADI. The CDR3 has 14 residues. DNA of the CDR3: TGCGCCAGCAGTCCCGCGAATAGCAATCAGCCCCAGCATTTT. Amino acid sequence: CASSPANSNQPQHF.

About this clone: Other DNA sequences in this specimen translate into the identical CDR3. V gene TRBV9 combines with J gene TRBJ2-2; D not certain. The CDR3 extends over 14 amino acids. Germline V gives CDR1 SGDLS, CDR2 YYNGEE. The V gene lost 0 bases and the J gene lost 1 base, with 4 bases spanning the gap. CDR3 in DNA: TGTGCCAGCAGCGTAGTGGGGAACACCGGGGAGCTGTTTTTT. Protein: CASSVVGNTGELFF.

The table lists this clone with a count of one. The chain links TRBV2 to TRBJ1-1, with 7 bases that match TRBD1. Germline CDR1 is SNHLY and CDR2 is FYNNEI. This CDR3 spans 15 amino acids. After removal of 6 bases from V and 1 base from J, the junction contained 8 bases not matched to a gene. CDR3 DNA: TGTGCCAGCAGGGGCTCGACAGGGCCGAACACTGAAGCTTTCTTT. Its translation: CASRGSTGPNTEAFF. Full variable domain (outside the CDR3, taken from reference TRBV2 and TRBJ1-1): EPEVTQTPSHQVTQMGQEVILRCVPISNHLYFYWYRQILGQKVEFLVSFYNNEISEKSEIFDDQFSVERPDGSNFTLKIRSTKLEDSAMYFCASRGSTGPNTEAFFGQGTRLTVV.

The chain recombines TRBV7-9 with TRBJ1-5; weak D call: TRBD1 (5 bases). Germline V lookup: CDR1 SEHNR, CDR2 FQNEAQ (reference sequence). The germline V and J ends were trimmed by 4 bases and 4 bases, with 8 bases remaining between them. CDR3 length: 13 amino acids. The CDR3 protein is CASSWDGNQPQHF. CDR3 sequence (DNA): TGTGCCAGCAGCTGGGACGGTAATCAGCCCCAGCATTTT.

J is TRBJ1-1 and V is TRBV7-9, with D possibly being TRBD1 (5 bases). Germline values: CDR1 SEHNR, CDR2 FQNEAQ (reference sequence). V was cut by 5 bases and J by 11 bases, with 15 bases left in between. There are 12 residues in the CDR3. Written as DNA, the CDR3 is TGTGCCAGCAGCGGAAACAGGAATGCGGCTTTCTTT. This translates into CASSGNRNAAFF.

The chain joins TRBV6-1 to TRBJ1-4, with 8 bases fitting TRBD1. The CDR3 spans 13 residues. V lost 6 bases, J lost 12 bases, and 9 bases stayed unmatched. CDR1 and CDR2 from the germline V gene are MNHNS and SASEGT. The CDR3 region has the DNA TGTGCCAGCAGCGACCTGGACAGGGCCGAACTGTTTTTT. Translating gives CASSDLDRAELFF.

The V gene is TRBV25-1, the J gene TRBJ2-1; 10 nucleotides agree with TRBD2. The V and J ends lost 6 bases and 6 bases, in that order; junction bases with no gene match: 8. In germline, CDR1 is MGHDK, CDR2 SYGVNS. The CDR3 is made up of 15 amino acids. CDR3 sequence (DNA): TGTGCCAGCAGCGATACTAGCGGGACGGGCAATGAGCAGTTCTTC. This encodes CASSDTSGTGNEQFF.

The chain couples TRBV6-5 to TRBJ2-1; D not resolved. The V and J ends lost 7 bases and 9 bases respectively, with 22 bases between them. Germline V gives CDR1 MNHEY, CDR2 SVGAGI. This CDR3 comprises 15 residues. In DNA form, the CDR3 reads TGTGCCAGCACCCTAGGGCTAGATAGTATGGGTGAGCAGTTCTTC. This encodes CASTLGLDSMGEQFF.

The rearrangement links TRBV7-8 to TRBJ1-5; D gene ambiguous. The CDR3 covers 15 residues. Germline assignment: CDR1 SGHVS and CDR2 FQNEAQ. V was pared by 0 bases and J by 3 bases, with 9 bases between. In nucleotides, the CDR3 is TGTGCCAGCAGCTTAGCGTCCGGGTTCAATCAGCCCCAGCATTTT. Its translation: CASSLASGFNQPQHF.

This chain uses TRBV5-1 with TRBJ2-7; 13 bases are shared with TRBD2. This CDR3 has 16 residues. Germline V gene lookup returns CDR1 SGHRS and CDR2 YFSETQ. The V and J ends lost 4 bases and 8 bases, in that order; junction bases with no gene match: 12. In nucleotides, the CDR3 is TGCGCCAGCAGCCCAACCGGGACTAGCGGGGTCAGGCAGCAGTACTTC. Protein: CASSPTGTSGVRQQYF.